The T cell receptor beta chain described here comes from a study of B cell selection in AIRE deficiency. Study outcomes and limitations: About 30% of healthy-shared Treg TCRbeta sequences appeared in patient Tconv cells. Healthy donors alone shared under 35% of about 3,600 Treg sequences; patients alone approximately 9.4%. Shorter CDR3s marked shared Treg sequences, biased toward few non-templated insertions.

The protocol was immunoSEQ multiplex PCR, while the TCRdb copy is restricted to in-frame clones and leaves out a portion. The data show roughly 25,000 clones, around 97% seen once. CDR3 size: 14 residues. CDR1 is MNHEY and CDR2 is SVGAGI in the germline V gene. Trimming took 0 bases from V and 8 from J; bases not matched to a gene: 4. On this clone: The antigen remains undetermined.

Sorting defined conventional CD4 T cells as CD4+CD127+. The material sequenced was conventional CD4+ T cells sorted from PBMCs. The rearrangement joins TRBV6-5 to TRBJ2-7; 10 bases fit TRBD1. This TCR derives from a human donor with AIRE deficiency. The CDR3 loop reads CASSYSGTGVKQYF. DNA of the CDR3: TGTGCCAGCAGTTACTCCGGGACAGGGGTGAAGCAGTACTTC.